Following are 14 T cell receptor beta chains from one sample sequenced in a study of blood T cells in healthy people across ages. Sample-barcoded 5' priming and a J-beta primer mix drove a second PCR of about 7 to 11 cycles. TCRdb re-analysed the 5' RACE reads in MiXCR, keeping a single row per CDR3 protein. The sample includes approximately 730,000 distinct CDR3 sequences, roughly 43% of them seen just once. The sample comprised blood. These receptors all stem from a woman aged 60 to 75 in good health.

This chain joins TRBV9 and TRBJ1-5; 9 bases align to TRBD1. Germline values: CDR1 SGDLS, CDR2 YYNGEE. The V segment lost 4 bases and the J segment 5 bases; nucleotides outside the gene matches: 7. The CDR3 loop spans 15 amino acids. As DNA, the CDR3 is TGTGCCAGCAGCCCCGGGACAGGGTACCATCAGCCCCAGCATTTT. It translates to CASSPGTGYHQPQHF. Together with reference TRBV9 and TRBJ1-5, the CDR3 gives the full variable domain: DSGVTQTPKHLITATGQRVTLRCSPRSGDLSVYWYQQSLDQGLQFLIQYYNGEERAKGNILERFSAQQFPDLHSELNLSSLELGDSALYFCASSPGTGYHQPQHFGDGTRLSIL.

The V gene is TRBV7-2, the J gene TRBJ2-3; 7 nucleotides align to TRBD1. This CDR3 is 14 amino acids long. Germline values: CDR1 SGHTA, CDR2 FQGNSA. With V trimmed by 5 bases and J by 13 bases, 15 bases remained unmatched. CDR3 bases: TGTGCCAGCAGCCCGGCCCGGACGAGGGGGCGAGAGTATTTT. Protein product: CASSPARTRGREYF.

The J gene is TRBJ2-5, the V gene TRBV4-2; TRBD1 matches at 7 bases. The J call is uncertain, as TRBJ2-7 better fits the DNA end. Looked up from germline, CDR1 is LGHNA and CDR2 is YNFKEQ. CDR3 length equals 15 residues. CDR3 nucleotide sequence: TGTGCCAGCAGCCAAGGAGTAAGGGGGCCGTACGAGCAGTACTTC. This gives the protein CASSQGVRGPYEQYF.

This clonotype was recorded once. J is TRBJ2-5 and V is TRBV18, with D perhaps TRBD1 (5 bases). V was clipped by 0 bases and J by 4 bases, with 18 bases between them. The CDR3 runs 17 residues. Germline CDR1 KGHSH, CDR2 LQKENI. The CDR3: CASSPPVGALGVETQYF. DNA of the CDR3: TGTGCCAGCTCACCACCGGTCGGCGCTTTAGGGGTAGAGACCCAGTACTTC.

The chain links TRBV6-1 to TRBJ2-1; unclear D gene. This CDR3 comprises 12 residues. Looked up from germline, CDR1 is MNHNS and CDR2 is SASEGT. Trimming stripped 1 base from V and 14 bases from J, with 12 bases between. CDR3: CASSEGGRREFF. CDR3 DNA sequence: TGTGCCAGCAGTGAAGGAGGACGACGGGAGTTCTTC.

The CDR3 here is CASSTQQESYEQYF. The DNA of the CDR3 is TGTGCCAGCAGCACCCAACAGGAGTCCTACGAGCAGTACTTC. This chain uses TRBV7-2 with TRBJ2-7, with D tentatively TRBD1 (5 bases). Trimming shortened V by 5 bases and J by 1 base, and 12 bases separated the two germline ends. CDR1 and CDR2 from the germline V gene are SGHTA and FQGNSA. The CDR3 runs 14 residues.

In regard to this clonotype: This clone may be a read error of a much larger clone one base away. The chain couples TRBV10-3 to TRBJ2-7; D unresolved. The CDR3 sequence is 13 residues long. Trimming stripped 2 bases from V and 3 bases from J, with 8 bases between. From germline, CDR1 is ENHRY and CDR2 SYGVKD. DNA for the CDR3: TGTGCCATCAGTGAGCCGCTAGGCTACGAGCAGTACTTC. This encodes CAISEPLGYEQYF.

The chain uses TRBV7-9 and TRBJ1-2; D remains ambiguous. The V end lost 6 bases, the J end lost 0 bases, and 14 bases lay between the germline ends. The CDR3 sequence is 15 residues long. CDR1 is SEHNR, CDR2 FQNEAQ, per germline (reference sequence). DNA for the CDR3: TGTGCCAGCAGTCTCCCGGCATTAGCTAACTATGGCTACACCTTC. It is translated as CASSLPALANYGYTF.

This clonotype was seen a few times. The chain has TRBV6-6 and TRBJ1-2; D not certain. The CDR3 length is 12 residues. The germline V gene has CDR1 MNHNY and CDR2 SVGAGI (reference sequence). The V gene lost 7 bases and the J gene lost 5 bases, with 11 bases spanning the gap. Here the CDR3 reads CASMEGSYGYTF. CDR3 in DNA: TGTGCCAGCATGGAGGGTAGTTATGGCTACACCTTC.

This clonotype has ten or more counts. The chain employs TRBV29-1 and TRBJ2-5; D may be TRBD1 (5 bases). CDR1 SQVTM and CDR2 ANQGSEA come from the germline V gene. This CDR3 is built from 13 residues. The CDR3 nucleotides are TGCAGTTATTCCCCGTTGGCAGGGGAGACCCAGTACTTC. Amino acids: CSYSPLAGETQYF.

The V call is TRBV29-1, the J call TRBJ1-1; D ambiguous. CDR3 size: 12 residues. Germline V lookup: CDR1 SQVTM, CDR2 ANQGSEA. The CDR3 spells CIGKQLNTEAFF. The CDR3 region has the DNA TGCATCGGGAAACAGCTAAACACTGAAGCTTTCTTT.

This clonotype was recorded a few times. The rearrangement links TRBV29-1 to TRBJ2-7, with TRBD1 as a possible D gene (5 bases). TRBJ2-5 matches the DNA end more closely, so the J call is doubtful. CDR3 length: 15 residues. In germline, CDR1 is SQVTM, CDR2 ANQGSEA. CDR3 sequence (DNA): TGCAGCGTTGAAGATCTGGGTGCAGGGATCGAGACCCAGTACTTC. It yields the protein CSVEDLGAGIETQYF.

This clonotype was seen a handful of times. This chain links TRBV5-1 with TRBJ2-7; the match to TRBD1 covers 8 bases. With V trimmed by 2 bases and J by 0 bases, 4 bases remained unmatched. The CDR3 is made up of 15 amino acids. Germline assignment: CDR1 SGHRS and CDR2 YFSETQ. CDR3: CASSFLTGASYEQYF. DNA of the CDR3: TGCGCCAGCAGCTTCCTGACAGGGGCCTCCTACGAGCAGTACTTC. The full variable domain, in which reference TRBV5-1 and TRBJ2-7 provide the parts outside the CDR3, is KAGVTQTPRYLIKTRGQQVTLSCSPISGHRSVSWYQQTPGQGLQFLFEYFSETQRNKGNFPGRFSGRQFSNSRSEMNVSTLELGDSALYLCASSFLTGASYEQYFGPGTRLTVT.

This chain uses TRBV6-5 with TRBJ2-3, with TRBD1 matching over 12 bases. V trimming: 6 bases; J trimming: 5 bases; junction bases outside the gene matches: 9. This CDR3 has 16 amino acids. Per the germline V gene, CDR1 is MNHEY and CDR2 is SVGAGI. CDR3 bases: TGTGCCAGCAGCTTCGGGGACAGGGGGCAGGGAGATACGCAGTATTTT. Protein product: CASSFGDRGQGDTQYF.